The rows below give T cell receptor beta chains drawn from one sample of a study of shared clonotypes between healthy human individuals. Clones were sequenced by immunoSEQ multiplex PCR, and TCRdb holds only the in-frame ones, with some missing. This table has 1.5 million to 2.5 million clones, about 95% appearing once. The sample comprised naive CD8+ T cells sorted from blood. The receptors originated from a man aged 18 to 29 in good health. The CDR3 runs from the conserved cysteine through the conserved F or W. A D gene is named only where the DNA matches it firmly. Not all rows give a size; the values are once, few, many and, for expanded clones, a class.

V gene	clone size	J gene	D gene	CDR3 protein	CDR3 DNA
TRBV5-6	-	TRBJ2-3	-	CASSWAGMDTQYF	TGTGCCAGCAGCTGGGCAGGGATGGATACGCAGTATTTT
TRBV11-2	-	TRBJ1-1	-	CASSAEVGTEAFF	TGTGCCAGCAGCGCCGAAGTTGGGACTGAAGCTTTCTTT
TRBV6-6	-	TRBJ2-1	-	CATLEGWSYNEQFF	TGTGCCACCCTTGAGGGGTGGTCCTACAATGAGCAGTTCTTC
TRBV27	-	TRBJ2-7	-	CASSLKGSSYEQYF	TGTGCCAGCAGTTTAAAAGGGAGCTCCTACGAGCAGTACTTC
TRBV19	-	TRBJ2-1	TRBD2	CASSLLAGYNEQFF	TGTGCCAGTAGTTTGCTAGCGGGGTACAATGAGCAGTTCTTC
TRBV28	-	TRBJ2-1	TRBD2	CATLGTTSEPYNEQFF	TGTGCCACCCTCGGGACTACTAGCGAGCCCTACAATGAGCAGTTCTTC
TRBV9	-	TRBJ2-2	-	CASSVEGSTGELFF	TGTGCCAGCAGCGTAGAAGGTTCCACCGGGGAGCTGTTTTTT
TRBV4-1	-	TRBJ2-7	-	CASGAVQGFYEQYF	TGCGCCAGCGGAGCGGTCCAGGGATTCTACGAGCAGTACTTC
TRBV14	-	TRBJ1-1	-	CASSQRPEPEAFF	TGTGCCAGCAGCCAAAGGCCAGAGCCCGAAGCTTTCTTT
TRBV14	-	TRBJ2-7	TRBD1	CASSPEQGVSEYEQYF	TGTGCCAGCAGCCCGGAACAGGGGGTGTCGGAGTACGAGCAGTACTTC
TRBV6-6	-	TRBJ1-2	-	CASSYSNGGHGYTF	TGTGCCAGCAGTTACTCAAACGGAGGGCATGGCTACACCTTC
TRBV5-1	-	TRBJ2-7	-	CASTPSGAGALYEQYF	TGCGCCAGCACTCCTAGTGGGGCAGGGGCCCTCTACGAGCAGTACTTC
TRBV28	-	TRBJ2-7	TRBD1	CASTRAPWTGKAYEQYF	TGTGCCAGCACCCGAGCCCCATGGACAGGGAAAGCCTACGAGCAGTACTTC
TRBV27	-	TRBJ2-7	-	CASSGTASDQYEQYF	TGTGCCAGCAGTGGCACTGCTAGCGACCAATACGAGCAGTACTTC
TRBV30	-	TRBJ2-7	TRBD1	CAWSPPWTGKVEQYF	TGTGCCTGGAGTCCCCCTTGGACAGGGAAGGTCGAGCAGTACTTC
TRBV28	-	TRBJ2-5	TRBD2	CASSVSGGALETQYF	TGTGCCAGCAGCGTTTCGGGAGGGGCTTTGGAGACCCAGTACTTC
TRBV25-1	-	TRBJ2-2	-	CASSARQDPYTGELFF	TGTGCCAGCAGTGCTCGACAGGATCCGTACACCGGGGAGCTGTTTTTT
TRBV6-1	-	TRBJ1-6	-	CASSESWDSPLHF	TGTGCCAGCAGTGAATCATGGGATTCACCCCTCCACTTT
TRBV29-1	-	TRBJ1-1	-	CSVALPPGYAEAFF	TGCAGCGTTGCTTTGCCCCCGGGGTACGCTGAAGCTTTCTTT
TRBV12-2	-	TRBJ1-6	-	CASRLLGGFSSYNSPLHF	TGTGCAAGTCGCTTACTTGGGGGGTTCAGCTCCTATAATTCACCCCTCCACTTT
TRBV13	-	TRBJ2-7	-	CASSTRESPWGEQYF	TGTGCCAGCAGCACCCGCGAAAGTCCGTGGGGCGAGCAGTACTTC
TRBV6-5	-	TRBJ2-1	TRBD1	CASRSWTGNNEQFF	TGTGCCAGCAGATCTTGGACAGGCAATAATGAGCAGTTCTTC
TRBV2	few	TRBJ1-3	-	CASSGTDSGNTIYF	TGTGCCAGCAGTGGGACAGACTCTGGAAACACCATATATTTT
TRBV9	-	TRBJ2-7	-	CASSVVPGDHEQYF	TGTGCCAGCAGCGTAGTTCCTGGGGACCACGAGCAGTACTTC
TRBV7-9	-	TRBJ1-2	-	CASSLEGTVWGGYTF	TGTGCCAGCAGCTTAGAGGGGACTGTTTGGGGTGGCTACACCTTC
TRBV7-8	-	TRBJ2-7	-	CASSQGLSYEQYF	TGTGCCAGCAGCCAGGGACTTTCCTACGAGCAGTACTTC
TRBV11-2	-	TRBJ2-5	-	CASSLGGVGQYF	TGTGCCAGCAGCTTGGGCGGCGTGGGCCAGTACTTC
TRBV4-2	-	TRBJ2-7	-	CASSQELRSPYEQYF	TGTGCCAGCAGCCAAGAATTGCGGAGTCCTTACGAGCAGTACTTC
TRBV4-1	-	TRBJ2-7	-	CASSQSTIPYEQYF	TGCGCCAGCAGCCAATCCACAATCCCCTACGAGCAGTACTTC
TRBV27	-	TRBJ1-2	TRBD1	CASSLGQGGSGYTF	TGTGCCAGCAGTTTGGGACAGGGAGGAAGTGGCTACACCTTC
TRBV5-1	-	TRBJ2-2	-	CASSSITGELFF	TGCGCCAGCAGCTCCATAACCGGGGAGCTGTTTTTT
TRBV19	-	TRBJ2-3	-	CASSIVFTDTQYF	TGTGCCAGTAGTATCGTCTTTACAGATACGCAGTATTTT
TRBV7-6	-	TRBJ2-3	TRBD1	CASSRTRGNTDTQYF	TGTGCCAGCAGCCGGACCAGGGGGAACACAGATACGCAGTATTTT
TRBV27	-	TRBJ1-2	TRBD1	CASSLLGTGNGYTF	TGTGCCAGCAGTTTATTAGGGACAGGGAATGGCTACACCTTC
TRBV28	-	TRBJ1-4	-	CASSPPNWGSIDEKLFF	TGTGCCAGCAGTCCACCAAATTGGGGCTCTATTGATGAAAAACTGTTTTTT
TRBV5-6	-	TRBJ1-1	-	CASSFDRNTEAFF	TGTGCCAGCAGCTTCGACAGGAACACTGAAGCTTTCTTT
TRBV7-2	medium-sized	TRBJ2-7	-	CASSLIVSAGEQYF	TGTGCCAGCAGCTTAATCGTGTCCGCGGGAGAGCAGTACTTC
TRBV19	-	TRBJ2-7	-	CASSIASGRGNEQYF	TGTGCCAGTAGTATAGCCTCGGGCAGGGGAAACGAGCAGTACTTC
TRBV5-1	-	TRBJ2-2	-	CASSQYPREEWTGELFF	TGCGCCAGCAGCCAGTACCCTAGGGAGGAGTGGACCGGGGAGCTGTTTTTT
TRBV9	-	TRBJ2-7	-	CASSVGAGDYEQYF	TGTGCCAGCAGCGTAGGGGCAGGGGATTACGAGCAGTACTTC
TRBV7-9	-	TRBJ2-1	TRBD2	CASSLASREGINEQFF	TGTGCCAGCAGCTTAGCGTCCCGGGAGGGTATCAATGAGCAGTTCTTC
TRBV19	few	TRBJ1-6	-	CASSAGNNSPLHF	TGTGCCAGTAGTGCAGGGAACAATTCACCCCTCCACTTT
TRBV29-1	-	TRBJ2-1	TRBD2	CSVEDPKLADYNEQFF	TGCAGCGTTGAAGACCCCAAGCTAGCGGATTACAATGAGCAGTTCTTC
TRBV4-3	-	TRBJ2-3	TRBD2	CASSQGTSGSGDTQYF	TGCGCCAGCAGCCAAGGTACTAGCGGGAGTGGTGATACGCAGTATTTT
TRBV9	once	TRBJ2-1	TRBD2	CASSSLGGGPGNEQFF	TGTGCCAGCAGCTCCCTGGGGGGAGGGCCTGGAAATGAGCAGTTCTTC
TRBV27	-	TRBJ1-1	TRBD1	CASSWTGDTEAFF	TGTGCCAGCTCCTGGACAGGGGACACTGAAGCTTTCTTT
TRBV4-3	-	TRBJ2-5	-	CASSQDEEGWETQYF	TGCGCCAGCAGCCAAGATGAAGAAGGGTGGGAGACCCAGTACTTC
TRBV27	-	TRBJ2-7	TRBD2	CASTPGGVGYEQYF	TGTGCCAGCACTCCCGGGGGGGTCGGGTACGAGCAGTACTTC
TRBV7-2	-	TRBJ2-7	-	CASSSAELRNSEQYF	TGTGCCAGCAGCTCCGCGGAACTGAGGAACTCCGAGCAGTACTTC
TRBV6-5	once	TRBJ2-2	-	CASSYSGGSGELFF	TGTGCCAGCAGTTACTCGGGGGGTTCTGGGGAGCTGTTTTTT
TRBV30	-	TRBJ2-3	TRBD2	CAWSLAGVTDTQYF	TGTGCCTGGAGCCTAGCGGGGGTCACAGATACGCAGTATTTT
TRBV2	-	TRBJ2-3	-	CASSDNREIPDTQYF	TGTGCCAGCAGTGATAATCGGGAAATCCCAGATACGCAGTATTTT
TRBV30	-	TRBJ2-6	-	CAFFFGAGANVLTF	TGTGCCTTCTTCTTTGGGGCTGGGGCCAACGTCCTGACTTTC
TRBV4-1	once	TRBJ2-7	-	CASSQAGLAEQYF	TGCGCCAGCAGCCAGGCCGGATTGGCCGAGCAGTACTTC
TRBV30	-	TRBJ1-5	-	CACKYRVRQPQHF	TGTGCCTGCAAATACAGGGTCCGGCAGCCCCAGCATTTT
TRBV30	-	TRBJ2-7	-	CAWGVAGRVNEQYF	TGTGCCTGGGGGGTGGCAGGGCGGGTCAACGAGCAGTACTTC